These 13 T cell receptor beta chains originate from one sample sequenced in a study of early stage breast cancer tumors. The repertoire was sequenced with immunoSEQ multiplex PCR; TCRdb's copy has only in-frame clones and lacks some. The sample records about 8,400 clones, approximately 80% being singletons. Sequenced sample: normal breast tissue next to the tumor. The receptors derive from a person between 60 and 70 years old with breast cancer.

V usage is TRBV10-3 and J usage is TRBJ2-7; 8 nucleotides match TRBD1. V trimming: 7 bases; J trimming: 6 bases; junction bases outside the gene matches: 8. This CDR3 spans 13 amino acids. Germline CDR1 reads ENHRY; CDR2 reads SYGVKD. Written as DNA, the CDR3 is TGTGCCATCACCCGGACAGGGATGGGCGAGCAGTACTTC. This codes for CAITRTGMGEQYF.

This clone appeared a single time. V usage is TRBV4-1 and J usage is TRBJ2-7; the match to TRBD1 covers 9 bases. V lost 4 bases and J lost 2; bases outside the gene matches: 6. The CDR3 has 15 amino acids. CDR1 is MGHRA and CDR2 is YSYEKL in the germline V gene. The CDR3 spells CASSLRGQGAYEQYF. The CDR3, as DNA: TGCGCCAGCAGCCTTCGGGGACAGGGAGCCTACGAGCAGTACTTC.

J is TRBJ2-5 and V is TRBV7-2, with TRBD1 matching 7 bases. The CDR3 has 16 residues. The J segment lost 2 bases and the V segment lost 4 bases, leaving 10 bases of the junction unmatched. Germline CDR1 is SGHTA and CDR2 is FQGNSA. The CDR3 spells CASSSPRDSRQETQYF. In DNA form, the CDR3 reads TGTGCCAGCAGCTCGCCCCGGGACAGCCGACAAGAGACCCAGTACTTC.

V gene TRBV5-1 combines with J gene TRBJ2-1, with 13 bases fitting TRBD2. Unmatched junction bases numbered 9, after V lost 0 bases and J lost 0 bases. The V gene's germline CDR1 is SGHRS and CDR2 YFSETQ. This CDR3 comprises 20 residues. This CDR3 is CASSLVLTSGGTNSYNEQFF. In DNA form, the CDR3 reads TGCGCCAGCAGCTTGGTCCTGACTAGCGGGGGGACTAACTCCTACAATGAGCAGTTCTTC.

J is TRBJ1-5 and V is TRBV7-3; D call uncertain. This CDR3 spans 13 amino acids. V lost 2 bases and J 2 bases, leaving 4 bases between the germline ends. Germline V gene data show CDR1 as SGHTA and CDR2 as FQGTGA. CDR3 sequence reads: CASSLSGNQPQHF. The CDR3 bases are TGTGCCAGCAGCTTATCTGGCAATCAGCCCCAGCATTTT.

This clone was detected once. The chain links TRBV7-6 to TRBJ1-2; D is unresolved. V was cut by 2 bases and J by 11 bases, with 9 bases left in between. Germline loops: CDR1 SGHVS, CDR2 FNYEAQ. There are 11 residues in the CDR3. This CDR3 reads CASSLSGLYTF. CDR3 in DNA: TGTGCCAGCAGCTTATCAGGCCTATACACCTTC.

The V call is TRBV7-8, the J call TRBJ2-2; 9 nucleotides line up with TRBD1. CDR3 length equals 13 residues. In germline, CDR1 is SGHVS, CDR2 FQNEAQ. The V gene end was trimmed by 5 bases and the J gene end by 8 bases; junction bases not matched to a gene: 3. CDR3 bases: TGTGCCAGCAGCCGGACAGGGGTAGGGGAGCTGTTTTTT. Its protein is CASSRTGVGELFF. Full variable domain (rest looked up from reference TRBV7-8 and TRBJ2-2): GAGVSQSPRYKVAKRGQDVALRCDPISGHVSLFWYQQALGQGPEFLTYFQNEAQLDKSGLPSDRFFAERPEGSVSTLKIQRTQQEDSAVYLCASSRTGVGELFFGEGSRLTVL.

This chain uses TRBV7-2 with TRBJ1-1; the D is unclear. Germline assignment: CDR1 SGHTA and CDR2 FQGNSA. V lost 1 base, J lost 7 bases, and 7 bases lay in between. This CDR3 has 12 amino acids. The CDR3 region is CASSLGALEAFF. The DNA of the CDR3 is TGTGCCAGCAGCTTAGGAGCGCTTGAAGCTTTCTTT. Full variable domain (remainder filled in from reference TRBV7-2 and TRBJ1-1): GAGVSQSPSNKVTEKGKDVELRCDPISGHTALYWYRQSLGQGLEFLIYFQGNSAPDKSGLPSDRFSAERTGGSVSTLTIQRTQQEDSAVYLCASSLGALEAFFGQGTRLTVV.

The chain recombines TRBV5-4 with TRBJ2-3; 12 nucleotides agree with TRBD2. The CDR3 has 18 residues. Per germline, CDR1 SGHNT and CDR2 YYREEE (reference sequence). Trimming took 1 base from V and 1 from J; bases not matched to a gene: 7. The DNA of the CDR3 is TGTGCCAGCAGCTTGCGGCTAGCGGGGGGGACCCGCACAGATACGCAGTATTTT. Its translation: CASSLRLAGGTRTDTQYF.

This chain uses TRBV5-5 with TRBJ2-7, with D perhaps matching TRBD2 (6 bases). The CDR3 is made up of 14 amino acids. CDR1 is SGHKS and CDR2 is YYEKEE in the germline V gene (reference sequence). The V end was cut by 4 bases, the J end by 6 bases, with 17 bases between. The CDR3 DNA reads as TGTGCCAGCAGCCTTACCTTGGACGGGAGCGAGCAGTACTTC. Translating gives CASSLTLDGSEQYF. Full variable domain (outside the CDR3, taken from reference TRBV5-5 and TRBJ2-7): DAGVTQSPTHLIKTRGQQVTLRCSPISGHKSVSWYQQVLGQGPQFIFQYYEKEERGRGNFPDRFSARQFPNYSSELNVNALLLGDSALYLCASSLTLDGSEQYFGPGTRLTVT.

V is TRBV7-8 and J is TRBJ2-5; the D is unclear. Gene TRBJ2-7 matches the end of the DNA better, so the J call may be wrong. The CDR3 totals 11 residues. Germline CDR1 SGHVS, CDR2 FQNEAQ. The CDR3 nucleotides read TGTGCCAGCAGCCCGATATACGAGCAGTACTTC. It specifies CASSPIYEQYF.

CDR3: CASRGTGGFGELFF. DNA for the CDR3: TGTGCCAGCAGAGGGACAGGGGGCTTCGGGGAGCTGTTTTTT. The chain has TRBV6-6 and TRBJ2-2, with 12 bases matching TRBD1. The CDR3 has 14 residues. After removal of 6 bases from V and 7 bases from J, the junction contained 3 bases not matched to a gene. CDR1 is MNHNY and CDR2 is SVGAGI in the germline V gene (reference sequence).

The chain combines TRBV9 with TRBJ1-1; D not resolved. V was shortened by 3 bases and J by 0 bases, with 6 bases between the two germline ends. The CDR3 sequence is 13 residues long. Germline values: CDR1 SGDLS, CDR2 YYNGEE. The CDR3 here is CASSGGLNTEAFF. The CDR3 DNA follows: TGTGCCAGCAGCGGTGGGTTGAACACTGAAGCTTTCTTT.